The rows below give T cell receptor beta chains drawn from one sample of a study of blood T cell repertoires in COVID-19. Only in-frame clones appear in the TCRdb table, and some are missing; sequencing was by immunoSEQ multiplex PCR. The sample lists some 230,000 clones; around 87% were seen once. Material: PBMCs or T cells enriched from blood (not recorded which). Source of these receptors: a woman under 30 in a cohort exposed to, infected with or recovered from COVID-19 (not recorded which). CDR3s include the opening cysteine and the closing phenylalanine or tryptophan. Fields, in order: J gene, D gene, clone size, V gene, CDR3 protein, CDR3 DNA. A D gene is named only where the DNA matches it firmly. Clone size is shown for a subset of rows, as once, few, many or a class of expanded clone.

J gene: TRBJ1-1
D gene: .
clone size: .
V gene: TRBV7-9
CDR3 protein: CASSLNGVRNTEAFF
CDR3 DNA: TGTGCCAGCAGCTTAAACGGGGTACGGAACACTGAAGCTTTCTTT

J gene: TRBJ2-5
D gene: .
clone size: .
V gene: TRBV6-1
CDR3 protein: CASSEGGATKGTQYF
CDR3 DNA: TGTGCCAGCAGTGAAGGTGGGGCTACTAAGGGGACCCAGTACTTC

J gene: TRBJ1-1
D gene: .
clone size: .
V gene: TRBV5-8
CDR3 protein: CASSLGLRTEAFF
CDR3 DNA: TGTGCCAGCAGCTTGGGTCTCAGGACTGAAGCTTTCTTT

J gene: TRBJ2-7
D gene: TRBD1
clone size: .
V gene: TRBV18
CDR3 protein: CASSPVDRASYEQYF
CDR3 DNA: TGTGCCAGCTCACCCGTGGACAGGGCTTCCTACGAGCAGTACTTC

J gene: TRBJ2-1
D gene: .
clone size: .
V gene: TRBV19
CDR3 protein: CASSMGSSSYNEQFF
CDR3 DNA: TGTGCCAGTAGTATGGGCAGTAGCTCCTACAATGAGCAGTTCTTC

J gene: TRBJ2-7
D gene: .
clone size: .
V gene: TRBV4-2
CDR3 protein: CASSQNRGPYEQYF
CDR3 DNA: TGTGCCAGCAGCCAAAATAGGGGTCCGTACGAGCAGTACTTC

J gene: TRBJ2-7
D gene: .
clone size: .
V gene: TRBV10-3
CDR3 protein: CAISQSTGSHEQYF
CDR3 DNA: TGTGCCATCAGCCAATCAACAGGGTCCCACGAGCAGTACTTC

J gene: TRBJ2-7
D gene: TRBD2
clone size: .
V gene: TRBV9
CDR3 protein: CASSVESGSGYEQYF
CDR3 DNA: TGTGCCAGCAGCGTAGAAAGCGGGAGTGGTTACGAGCAGTACTTC

J gene: TRBJ2-1
D gene: .
clone size: once
V gene: TRBV9
CDR3 protein: CASSPRMGLGDNEQFF
CDR3 DNA: TGTGCCAGCAGCCCTCGAATGGGACTGGGGGACAATGAGCAGTTCTTC

J gene: TRBJ2-5
D gene: .
clone size: .
V gene: TRBV2
CDR3 protein: CASKGAGKETQYF
CDR3 DNA: TGTGCCAGCAAGGGGGCGGGAAAAGAGACCCAGTACTTC

J gene: TRBJ1-6
D gene: .
clone size: .
V gene: TRBV18
CDR3 protein: CASSPGVLTNSPLHF
CDR3 DNA: TGTGCCAGCTCACCCGGGGTATTAACTAATTCACCCCTCCACTTT

J gene: TRBJ2-3
D gene: .
clone size: .
V gene: TRBV19
CDR3 protein: CASSIGALGTQYF
CDR3 DNA: TGTGCCAGTAGTATAGGGGCCTTGGGTACGCAGTATTTT

J gene: TRBJ2-1
D gene: TRBD1
clone size: .
V gene: TRBV28
CDR3 protein: CASSFGTGAGNEQFF
CDR3 DNA: TGTGCCAGCAGTTTTGGGACAGGGGCAGGCAATGAGCAGTTCTTC

J gene: TRBJ1-1
D gene: TRBD1
clone size: .
V gene: TRBV7-9
CDR3 protein: CASSPLGTANTEAFF
CDR3 DNA: TGTGCCAGCAGCCCCCTCGGGACAGCGAACACTGAAGCTTTCTTT

J gene: TRBJ1-2
D gene: .
clone size: .
V gene: TRBV12-3/TRBV12-4
CDR3 protein: CASTSDSYGYTF
CDR3 DNA: TGTGCCAGCACCTCGGACAGCTATGGCTACACCTTC

J gene: TRBJ2-7
D gene: .
clone size: .
V gene: TRBV7-2
CDR3 protein: CASSLAGAGSYEQYF
CDR3 DNA: TGTGCCAGCAGCTTAGCCGGGGCGGGATCCTACGAGCAGTACTTC

J gene: TRBJ2-1
D gene: .
clone size: once
V gene: TRBV18
CDR3 protein: CASSPDTRSYNEQFF
CDR3 DNA: TGTGCCAGCTCGCCAGACACCCGCTCCTACAATGAGCAGTTCTTC

J gene: TRBJ1-1
D gene: TRBD1
clone size: .
V gene: TRBV5-6
CDR3 protein: CASRRQGDEAFF
CDR3 DNA: TGTGCCAGCAGAAGACAGGGAGATGAAGCTTTCTTT

J gene: TRBJ2-3
D gene: .
clone size: few
V gene: TRBV7-2
CDR3 protein: CASSLSLGTDTQYF
CDR3 DNA: TGTGCCAGCAGCTTAAGCCTAGGCACAGATACGCAGTATTTT

J gene: TRBJ2-3
D gene: .
clone size: once
V gene: TRBV7-8
CDR3 protein: CASSLVGGTTDTQYF
CDR3 DNA: TGTGCCAGCAGCTTAGTCGGCGGGACCACAGATACGCAGTATTTT

J gene: TRBJ1-2
D gene: TRBD1
clone size: .
V gene: TRBV24-1
CDR3 protein: CATASGTDTWGYTF
CDR3 DNA: TGTGCCACCGCTTCCGGGACAGACACGTGGGGCTACACCTTC

J gene: TRBJ1-5
D gene: TRBD1
clone size: .
V gene: TRBV19
CDR3 protein: CASSSAGGYQPQHF
CDR3 DNA: TGTGCCAGTAGTTCGGCAGGGGGCTATCAGCCCCAGCATTTT

J gene: TRBJ2-7
D gene: .
clone size: .
V gene: TRBV28
CDR3 protein: CASRSRLEQYF
CDR3 DNA: TGTGCCAGCAGGAGCCGGTTAGAGCAGTACTTC

J gene: TRBJ2-7
D gene: TRBD2
clone size: .
V gene: TRBV4-1
CDR3 protein: CASSQEMAGGAYEQYF
CDR3 DNA: TGCGCCAGCAGCCAAGAAATGGCGGGGGGAGCCTACGAGCAGTACTTC

J gene: TRBJ1-1
D gene: .
clone size: few
V gene: TRBV28
CDR3 protein: CASSSLELNTEAFF
CDR3 DNA: TGTGCCAGCAGTTCCCTCGAGTTGAACACTGAAGCTTTCTTT

J gene: TRBJ1-6
D gene: .
clone size: .
V gene: TRBV28
CDR3 protein: CASRERGSSYNSPLHF
CDR3 DNA: TGTGCCAGCAGGGAAAGGGGATCTTCCTATAATTCACCCCTCCACTTT

J gene: TRBJ2-7
D gene: TRBD2
clone size: .
V gene: TRBV5-4
CDR3 protein: CASSLEAGGLAGGEQYF
CDR3 DNA: TGTGCCAGCAGCTTGGAGGCTGGGGGACTAGCGGGAGGGGAGCAGTACTTC

J gene: TRBJ1-6
D gene: .
clone size: .
V gene: TRBV7-2
CDR3 protein: CASSLDGNSPLHF
CDR3 DNA: TGTGCCAGCAGCTTAGACGGGAATTCACCCCTCCACTTT

J gene: TRBJ2-2
D gene: .
clone size: .
V gene: TRBV19
CDR3 protein: CASIEESANTGELFF
CDR3 DNA: TGTGCCAGTATCGAGGAATCAGCGAACACCGGGGAGCTGTTTTTT

J gene: TRBJ2-3
D gene: TRBD2
clone size: .
V gene: TRBV6-4
CDR3 protein: CASSDWASGTDTQYF
CDR3 DNA: TGTGCCAGCAGTGACTGGGCTAGCGGGACAGATACGCAGTATTTT

J gene: TRBJ2-2
D gene: TRBD2
clone size: .
V gene: TRBV24-1
CDR3 protein: CATSDLGGTGELFF
CDR3 DNA: TGTGCCACCAGTGACCTGGGGGGGACCGGGGAGCTGTTTTTT

J gene: TRBJ2-7
D gene: TRBD1
clone size: .
V gene: TRBV7-6
CDR3 protein: CASSDRGQGAPYEQYF
CDR3 DNA: TGTGCCAGCAGCGACCGGGGACAGGGGGCCCCCTACGAGCAGTACTTC

J gene: TRBJ1-2
D gene: .
clone size: .
V gene: TRBV7-9
CDR3 protein: CASSPGQSGGYTF
CDR3 DNA: TGTGCCAGCAGCCCAGGACAGTCGGGGGGCTACACCTTC

J gene: TRBJ1-5
D gene: .
clone size: .
V gene: TRBV10-1
CDR3 protein: CASSVQLNQPQHF
CDR3 DNA: TGCGCCAGCAGTGTACAGCTCAATCAGCCCCAGCATTTT

J gene: TRBJ1-2
D gene: TRBD1
clone size: .
V gene: TRBV2
CDR3 protein: CASFPGQGVDGYTF
CDR3 DNA: TGTGCCAGTTTTCCGGGACAGGGGGTCGATGGCTACACCTTC

J gene: TRBJ2-1
D gene: TRBD1
clone size: .
V gene: TRBV24-1
CDR3 protein: CATGQGANIGEQFF
CDR3 DNA: TGTGCCACGGGACAGGGGGCGAATATCGGTGAGCAGTTCTTC

J gene: TRBJ2-7
D gene: .
clone size: .
V gene: TRBV3-1/TRBV3-2
CDR3 protein: CASSRAYEQYF
CDR3 DNA: TGTGCCAGCAGCCGCGCCTACGAGCAGTACTTC

J gene: TRBJ2-1
D gene: TRBD2
clone size: .
V gene: TRBV19
CDR3 protein: CASSLRTSGKNEQFF
CDR3 DNA: TGTGCCAGTAGTCTTCGGACTAGCGGGAAAAATGAGCAGTTCTTC

J gene: TRBJ1-6
D gene: .
clone size: .
V gene: TRBV30
CDR3 protein: CAWSVPRSTGYSPLHF
CDR3 DNA: TGTGCCTGGAGTGTCCCCCGCTCCACCGGGTATTCACCCCTCCACTTT

J gene: TRBJ2-6
D gene: .
clone size: .
V gene: TRBV6-1
CDR3 protein: CASSEVTGFGANVLTF
CDR3 DNA: TGTGCCAGCAGTGAAGTAACGGGGTTTGGGGCCAACGTCCTGACTTTC

J gene: TRBJ2-1
D gene: .
clone size: .
V gene: TRBV7-9
CDR3 protein: CASSSDSGNNEQFF
CDR3 DNA: TGTGCCAGCAGCTCGGACAGTGGTAACAATGAGCAGTTCTTC

J gene: TRBJ2-3
D gene: .
clone size: .
V gene: TRBV7-2
CDR3 protein: CASIFTGGSTDTQYF
CDR3 DNA: TGTGCCAGCATTTTTACGGGGGGCAGCACAGATACGCAGTATTTT

J gene: TRBJ2-2
D gene: .
clone size: .
V gene: TRBV5-6
CDR3 protein: CASSVTGELFF
CDR3 DNA: TGTGCCAGCAGCGTAACCGGGGAGCTGTTTTTT

J gene: TRBJ1-2
D gene: TRBD1
clone size: few
V gene: TRBV19
CDR3 protein: CASSSGQGTYGYTF
CDR3 DNA: TGTGCCAGTAGTAGCGGACAGGGGACTTATGGCTACACCTTC

J gene: TRBJ2-3
D gene: .
clone size: .
V gene: TRBV11-3
CDR3 protein: CASSLVLRTPSSRTDTQYF
CDR3 DNA: TGTGCCAGCAGCTTAGTATTGAGGACTCCCAGTTCACGGACAGATACGCAGTATTTT

J gene: TRBJ1-4
D gene: .
clone size: .
V gene: TRBV14
CDR3 protein: CASSPRDGEKLFF
CDR3 DNA: TGTGCCAGCAGCCCGCGGGATGGGGAAAAACTGTTTTTT

J gene: TRBJ2-7
D gene: .
clone size: .
V gene: TRBV6-1
CDR3 protein: CASSELGGGEQYF
CDR3 DNA: TGTGCCAGCAGTGAACTCGGGGGAGGTGAGCAGTACTTC

J gene: TRBJ1-3
D gene: .
clone size: once
V gene: TRBV27
CDR3 protein: CASSLIEGLSSGNTIYF
CDR3 DNA: TGTGCCAGCAGTTTAATCGAGGGATTAAGCTCTGGAAACACCATATATTTT

J gene: TRBJ2-1
D gene: TRBD2
clone size: .
V gene: TRBV20-1
CDR3 protein: CSASQAGGPLNNEQFF
CDR3 DNA: TGCAGTGCTAGTCAGGCGGGGGGGCCTTTAAACAATGAGCAGTTCTTC

J gene: TRBJ1-2
D gene: .
clone size: .
V gene: TRBV7-6
CDR3 protein: CASSFTSRDRPGYPDYGYTF
CDR3 DNA: TGTGCCAGCAGCTTCACCTCCCGCGATCGGCCGGGATACCCTGACTATGGCTACACCTTC

J gene: TRBJ1-1
D gene: .
clone size: once
V gene: TRBV6-5
CDR3 protein: CASRTGTLNTEAFF
CDR3 DNA: TGTGCCAGCAGAACCGGGACACTGAACACTGAAGCTTTCTTT

J gene: TRBJ2-1
D gene: TRBD2
clone size: .
V gene: TRBV18
CDR3 protein: CASSPLKTSGIDEQFF
CDR3 DNA: TGTGCCAGCTCACCACTAAAGACTAGCGGGATCGATGAGCAGTTCTTC

J gene: TRBJ2-3
D gene: .
clone size: .
V gene: TRBV15
CDR3 protein: CATSGGSGSTDTQYF
CDR3 DNA: TGTGCCACCAGCGGGGGAAGCGGGAGCACAGATACGCAGTATTTT

J gene: TRBJ1-1
D gene: TRBD1
clone size: few
V gene: TRBV2
CDR3 protein: CASVGQGTYTEAFF
CDR3 DNA: TGTGCCAGCGTTGGACAGGGGACATACACTGAAGCTTTCTTT

J gene: TRBJ2-4
D gene: .
clone size: .
V gene: TRBV7-7
CDR3 protein: CASSDGDWGIQYF
CDR3 DNA: TGTGCTAGCAGCGACGGGGATTGGGGCATTCAGTACTTC

J gene: TRBJ1-2
D gene: .
clone size: .
V gene: TRBV11-2
CDR3 protein: CASSPGGDYGYTF
CDR3 DNA: TGTGCCAGCAGCCCCGGGGGAGACTATGGCTACACCTTC

J gene: TRBJ1-1
D gene: .
clone size: few
V gene: TRBV5-1
CDR3 protein: CASSSQGNTEAFF
CDR3 DNA: TGCGCCAGCAGCTCGCAGGGGAACACTGAAGCTTTCTTT

J gene: TRBJ1-5
D gene: .
clone size: .
V gene: TRBV27
CDR3 protein: CASGLGAGNQPQHF
CDR3 DNA: TGTGCCAGCGGCCTGGGCGCAGGAAATCAGCCCCAGCATTTT